This T cell receptor beta chain was documented in a study of blood T cell repertoires in COVID-19. Study context: Researchers got acute and convalescent COVID-19 samples from the United States, Italy and Spain. Sources were T cells, B-cell-depleted T cells, or PBMCs; the material itself was cDNA or gDNA.

This clone was seen repeatedly, ten times or more. Germline-derived CDR1 and CDR2 are SNHLY and FYNNEI. The V and J ends lost 6 bases and 1 base, in that order; junction bases with no gene match: 8. The CDR3 is made up of 15 amino acids. Per the original data handling: From reference gene primer amplification, estimates of nucleated cell counts were derived. Repertoires were generated with immunoSEQ multiplex PCR, while TCRdb's copy carries only in-frame clones and drops some. That table gives V, J and clone size, and the DNA gave D and trimming. The table includes some 110,000 clones, 75% to 90% detected once.

The clonotype originates from a man between 70 and 80 years old with acute or convalescent COVID-19. The gene calls are TRBV2 and TRBJ1-1; 7 bases agree with TRBD1. Sequenced material: peripheral blood. The CDR3, as DNA: TGTGCCAGCAGAAAGTTGGACAGGCCGAACACTGAAGCTTTCTTT. This encodes CASRKLDRPNTEAFF.